One sample yielded the 31 T cell receptor beta chains listed below, sequenced in a study of blood T cells in healthy people across ages. Primers used in a second PCR of about 6 to 11 cycles were a sample-barcoded 5' primer and a J-beta primer mix. TCRdb ran MiXCR on the 5' RACE reads and lists one entry per CDR3 protein. Altogether about a million distinct CDR3 sequences are present, about 44% being singletons, with the ten largest covering roughly 13%. Sequenced: blood. These receptors originate from a man younger than 45 in good health.

The chain uses TRBV10-3 and TRBJ2-7; D unresolved. Per the germline V gene, CDR1 is ENHRY and CDR2 is SYGVKD. Trimming left V 5 bases short and J 7 bases short, with 9 bases between. The CDR3 totals 11 residues. The CDR3 is CAISSVWEQYF. DNA of the CDR3: TGTGCCATCAGTTCCGTTTGGGAGCAGTACTTC.

This clonotype occurred a few times. The V call is TRBV27, the J call TRBJ2-1; 10 bases are a match to TRBD1. J was trimmed by 5 bases and V by 5 bases; bases with no gene match: 9. CDR3 length: 16 amino acids. Germline V gene data show CDR1 as MNHEY and CDR2 as SMNVEV (reference sequence). The CDR3 sequence: CASSPPRTGGDNEQFF. The CDR3 DNA follows: TGTGCCAGCAGTCCCCCAAGGACAGGGGGTGACAATGAGCAGTTCTTC.

The rearrangement uses TRBV4-1 and TRBJ1-2; D is ambiguous. The V gene's germline CDR1 is MGHRA and CDR2 YSYEKL. CDR3 length: 18 amino acids. Trimming pared 4 bases from V and 3 bases from J, leaving 24 bases between. For the CDR3, the DNA is TGCGCCAGCAGCCCAAGCCTGACAAAGGGTAGGTCGGACTATGGCTACACCTTC. Translated, it gives CASSPSLTKGRSDYGYTF.

This clonotype was seen a few times. The chain is built from TRBV20-1 and TRBJ2-1, with TRBD2 as a possible D gene (7 bases). Trimming left V 5 bases short and J 6 bases short, with 17 bases between. Germline assignment: CDR1 DFQATT and CDR2 SNEGSKA (reference sequence). CDR3 size: 14 residues. The CDR3: CSAYPRGLGNEQFF. The CDR3 bases are TGCAGTGCTTATCCGCGGGGGCTCGGCAATGAGCAGTTCTTC.

The V and J genes are TRBV9 and TRBJ1-4, with TRBD1 matching 9 bases. V trimming: 0 bases; J trimming: 6 bases; junction bases outside the gene matches: 3. The CDR3 runs 15 residues. Per germline, CDR1 SGDLS and CDR2 YYNGEE. The CDR3 DNA follows: TGTGCCAGCAGCGTAGGGGACAGGGTCGATGAAAAACTGTTTTTT. Its protein is CASSVGDRVDEKLFF. The variable domain in full, with the rest retrieved from reference TRBV9 and TRBJ1-4, is DSGVTQTPKHLITATGQRVTLRCSPRSGDLSVYWYQQSLDQGLQFLIQYYNGEERAKGNILERFSAQQFPDLHSELNLSSLELGDSALYFCASSVGDRVDEKLFFGSGTQLSVL.

The CDR3, as DNA: TGTGCCAGCAGTTTGTTGGGGGGCTCCTACAATGAGCAGTTCTTC. Translating gives CASSLLGGSYNEQFF. The chain joins TRBV28 to TRBJ2-1; D might be TRBD2 (6 bases). The CDR3 is 15 amino acids. Germline V gene sequence: CDR1 MDHEN, CDR2 SYDVKM. The V end lost 3 bases, the J end lost 0 bases, and 9 bases lay between the germline ends. The complete variable domain, with remaining parts taken from reference TRBV28 and TRBJ2-1, reads DVKVTQSSRYLVKRTGEKVFLECVQDMDHENMFWYRQDPGLGLRLIYFSYDVKMKEKGDIPEGYSVSREKKERFSLILESASTNQTSMYLCASSLLGGSYNEQFFGPGTRLTVL.

The J gene is TRBJ2-7, the V gene TRBV6-2 or TRBV6-3, with a weak D call TRBD2 (6 bases). The end of the DNA aligns better with TRBJ2-5, so the J call may be wrong. The V gene's germline CDR1 is MNHEY and CDR2 SVGEGT. The CDR3 has 15 residues. In DNA form, the CDR3 reads TGTGCCAGCAGACCCTCGGGGGAGGCCCAAGAGACCCAGTACTTC. Translating it yields CASRPSGEAQETQYF.

The J gene is TRBJ1-3, the V gene TRBV9; D is unresolved. The CDR3 extends over 14 amino acids. Germline V CDR1 and CDR2: SGDLS, YYNGEE. Trimming pared 4 bases from V and 0 bases from J, leaving 8 bases between. The DNA of the CDR3 is TGTGCCAGCAGCCCCCGAGACTCTGGAAACACCATATATTTT. Its protein product is CASSPRDSGNTIYF.

In its sample, this clonotype was seen a few times. This chain uses TRBV20-1 with TRBJ2-7; 8 bases map to TRBD1. Germline V gives CDR1 DFQATT, CDR2 SNEGSKA (reference sequence). The V gene end was trimmed by 3 bases and the J gene end by 5 bases; junction bases not matched to a gene: 6. The CDR3 has 13 amino acids. Here the CDR3 DNA reads TGCAGTGCTAGGGACAGGGTTTTCAACGAGCAGTACTTC. Its translation is CSARDRVFNEQYF.

This clonotype was seen only a few times. This sequence joins TRBV4-1 and TRBJ2-1; 10 nucleotides align to TRBD2. Germline assignment: CDR1 MGHRA and CDR2 YSYEKL. The J segment lost 8 bases and the V segment lost 3 bases, leaving 10 bases of the junction unmatched. The CDR3 is 16 amino acids. The CDR3 sequence: CASSQRTGSGRDEQFF. Written as DNA, the CDR3 is TGCGCCAGCAGCCAGCGAACCGGGAGCGGGAGGGATGAGCAGTTCTTC.

At least ten counts were recorded for this clonotype. The gene calls are TRBV6-1 and TRBJ2-5; 10 nucleotides align to TRBD1. V was clipped by 4 bases and J by 5 bases; unmatched bases: 1. The germline gives CDR1 MNHNS, CDR2 SASEGT. The CDR3 sequence is 13 residues long. CDR3 in amino acids: CASSATGGETQYF. As DNA, the CDR3 is TGTGCCAGCAGTGCGACAGGGGGCGAGACCCAGTACTTC.

V gene TRBV7-2 combines with J gene TRBJ2-3; D is undetermined. V was trimmed by 5 bases and J by 1 base, leaving 16 bases between them. From germline, CDR1 is SGHTA and CDR2 FQGNSA. This CDR3 is 16 amino acids long. The CDR3 DNA reads as TGTGCCAGCAGCCCGCTGACTGGTGCGCGCACAGATACGCAGTATTTT. Its translation is CASSPLTGARTDTQYF.

In regard to this clonotype: The junction shows a germline mismatch at one end, possibly a read error. The V gene is TRBV6-1, the J gene TRBJ2-3; 8 nucleotides align to TRBD2. This CDR3 comprises 15 residues. Germline V lookup: CDR1 MNHNS, CDR2 SASEGT. The CDR3 spells CTSSEVGGALDTQYF. The CDR3 region has the DNA TGTACCAGCAGTGAGGTCGGGGGGGCACTAGATACGCAGTATTTT.

The table lists this clonotype with a few counts. The gene calls are TRBV5-1 and TRBJ1-2; 9 positions agree with TRBD1. The J segment lost 7 bases and the V segment lost 3 bases, leaving 10 bases of the junction unmatched. CDR1 is SGHRS and CDR2 is YFSETQ in the germline V gene. The CDR3 is made up of 15 amino acids. CDR3 bases: TGCGCCAGCAGCTCGGACAGGGGAAGGATGGTTGGCTACACCTTC. This codes for CASSSDRGRMVGYTF.

In nucleotides, the CDR3 is TGCAGTGCTAGAGAACCGGGACACCTTGTCCACTTT. Protein sequence: CSAREPGHLVHF. The chain joins TRBV20-1 to TRBJ1-6; tentatively, D is TRBD1 (6 bases). Trimming removed 0 bases at V and 17 bases at J, with 14 bases between. This CDR3 spans 12 amino acids. Germline CDR1 and CDR2: DFQATT and SNEGSKA (reference sequence).

V is TRBV9 and J is TRBJ2-7; 8 nucleotides match TRBD2. Unmatched junction bases numbered 3, after V lost 3 bases and J lost 1 base. The CDR3 length is 14 residues. Germline CDR1 SGDLS, CDR2 YYNGEE. The CDR3 spells CASSDGGASYEQYF. The CDR3 DNA sequence: TGTGCCAGCAGCGACGGGGGGGCTTCCTACGAGCAGTACTTC.

This clonotype was detected a few times. CDR3 sequence (DNA): TGTGCCAGCAGTTCACCGGACAGGGGGCTTTTTGGCTACACCTTC. It specifies CASSSPDRGLFGYTF. The chain uses TRBV28 and TRBJ1-2, with TRBD1 matching over 11 bases. Per germline, CDR1 MDHEN and CDR2 SYDVKM. Losses at the gene ends were 4 bases for V and 7 bases for J; bases not matched to a gene: 8. This CDR3 has 15 amino acids.

This clonotype has just a few counts. This sequence joins TRBV7-2 and TRBJ2-5; 9 nucleotides line up with TRBD2. Germline CDR1 reads SGHTA; CDR2 reads FQGNSA. Losses at the gene ends were 5 bases for V and 0 bases for J; bases not matched to a gene: 7. This CDR3 has 16 residues. This CDR3 reads CASSPLGTSNQETQYF. Here the CDR3 DNA reads TGTGCCAGCAGCCCCCTAGGGACTAGCAACCAAGAGACCCAGTACTTC.

This clonotype came up once. CDR3 in DNA: TGTGCCAGCAGTACCCGGACTAGTTTGGCTTCCGAGCAGTACTTC. Translated: CASSTRTSLASEQYF. The chain has TRBV12-3 or TRBV12-4 and TRBJ2-7, with 7 bases lining up with TRBD2. V shed 5 bases, J shed 6 bases, and the junction held 13 bases outside the gene matches. This CDR3 is 15 amino acids long.

This chain connects TRBV10-3 to TRBJ2-1; 9 nucleotides line up with TRBD1. The end of the DNA is better explained by TRBJ2-7, so the J call may be wrong. CDR3 length equals 14 residues. Looked up from germline, CDR1 is ENHRY and CDR2 is SYGVKD. CDR3 amino acids: CATSYTGGSYEQYF. CDR3 nucleotides: TGTGCCACATCCTACACAGGGGGCTCTTACGAGCAGTACTTC.

The chain is built from TRBV20-1 and TRBJ2-7, with 7 bases matching TRBD1. The germline V gene has CDR1 DFQATT and CDR2 SNEGSKA (reference sequence). V was clipped by 3 bases and J by 5 bases; unmatched bases: 16. This CDR3 comprises 16 residues. The CDR3 DNA reads as TGCAGTGCTAGGGATACAGGGGAGTTTCGGTTCGACGAGCAGTACTTC. It yields the protein CSARDTGEFRFDEQYF.

The chain couples TRBV6-2 or TRBV6-3 to TRBJ2-7; D gene uncertain. Between the trimmed V and J ends, which lost 7 bases and 2 bases, there was a span of 12 bases. The CDR3 loop spans 13 amino acids. Germline V gene lookup returns CDR1 MNHEY and CDR2 SVGEGT. The CDR3 is CASIASETYEQYF. DNA for the CDR3: TGTGCCAGCATCGCGTCAGAAACCTACGAGCAGTACTTC.

This rearrangement joins TRBV4-1 to TRBJ2-1, with TRBD1 as a possible D gene (5 bases). Germline values: CDR1 MGHRA, CDR2 YSYEKL. This CDR3 has 14 residues. Trimming cost V 1 base and J 7 bases, with 11 bases left between them. The CDR3 DNA follows: TGCGCCAGCAGCCAAGGGCCAGGGCAAAATGAGCAGTTCTTC. Translation: CASSQGPGQNEQFF.

This clonotype was picked up many times. The genes are TRBV7-8 and TRBJ2-7; a possible D gene is TRBD1 (6 bases). Trimming shortened V by 5 bases and J by 2 bases, and 13 bases separated the two germline ends. Germline V CDR1 and CDR2: SGHVS, FQNEAQ. This CDR3 comprises 14 residues. CDR3 coding DNA: TGTGCCAGCAGCACACGGACAGAAACCTACGAGCAGTACTTC. Translation: CASSTRTETYEQYF.

As to this clonotype: One end of the junction varies from germline; a read error may be responsible. V gene TRBV10-3 combines with J gene TRBJ1-1; 7 bases line up with TRBD1. The CDR3 sequence is 13 residues long. CDR1 and CDR2 from the germline V gene are ENHRY and SYGVKD. As DNA, the CDR3 is TGTGCCATCAGCGGGACAGAGAACCCTGAAGCTTTCTTT. It codes for CAISGTENPEAFF.

This clonotype occurred a few times. The J gene is TRBJ2-3, the V gene TRBV12-3 or TRBV12-4; D gene unclear. The CDR3 spans 15 residues. Trimming stripped 4 bases from V and 4 bases from J, with 15 bases between. The CDR3 protein is CASSSQFLRADTQYF. In nucleotides, the CDR3 is TGTGCCAGCAGTTCGCAGTTTCTGAGAGCAGATACGCAGTATTTT.

The gene calls are TRBV6-1 and TRBJ1-5; possibly TRBD1 for D (6 bases). Trimming pared 0 bases from V and 5 bases from J, leaving 8 bases between. Germline CDR1 reads MNHNS; CDR2 reads SASEGT. CDR3 size: 14 residues. CDR3 amino acids: CASSEAQGHQPQHF. The CDR3 DNA reads TGTGCCAGCAGTGAAGCCCAGGGGCATCAGCCCCAGCATTTT.

A remark on this clonotype: A much larger clone differs by one base, so this may be a read error. The chain combines TRBV3-1 with TRBJ2-7; TRBD2 matches 13 bases. Germline CDR1 reads LGHDT; CDR2 reads YNNKEL (reference sequence). V shed 3 bases and J 7 bases; nucleotides not matched to a gene: 9. This CDR3 region has 16 residues. The CDR3 nucleotides read TGTGCCAGCAGCCAGGGTACCGGGACTAGCGGGAATGAGCAGTACTTC. Amino acids: CASSQGTGTSGNEQYF.

This chain connects TRBV28 to TRBJ1-2; no firm D call. The CDR3 length is 14 residues. With 6 bases removed from V and 0 bases from J, the gap between germline ends came to 11 bases. CDR1 MDHEN and CDR2 SYDVKM come from the germline V gene. CDR3 protein: CASSRGWPNYGYTF. The CDR3 DNA reads as TGTGCCAGCAGCCGTGGGTGGCCTAACTATGGCTACACCTTC.

V usage is TRBV5-1 and J usage is TRBJ1-2, with D perhaps matching TRBD1 (5 bases). The CDR3 spans 15 residues. V was trimmed by 8 bases and J by 3 bases, leaving 20 bases between them. Germline CDR1 is SGHRS and CDR2 is YFSETQ. CDR3 region: CASRDGRGRDYGYTF. The CDR3 bases are TGCGCCAGTCGGGACGGCCGAGGTCGTGACTATGGCTACACCTTC.

At least ten counts were recorded for this clonotype. The CDR3 DNA is TGCAGTGCACGAGGCTTTGGGGGGGCGGGAGATACGCAGTATTTT. It translates to CSARGFGGAGDTQYF. V and J are TRBV20-1 and TRBJ2-3; tentative D call: TRBD2 (7 bases). The CDR3 spans 15 residues. V lost 6 bases, J lost 5 bases, and 21 bases lay in between. From germline, CDR1 is DFQATT and CDR2 SNEGSKA (reference sequence).